What follows are 26 T cell receptor beta chains derived from one specimen sequenced in a study of blood T cell repertoires in COVID-19. Assay used: immunoSEQ multiplex PCR; TCRdb lists only in-frame clones, some missing. The table lists over 400,000 clones, approximately 91% of them singletons. Material: PBMCs or T cells enriched from blood (not recorded which). The receptors here all came from a woman in her sixties who had recovered from COVID-19.

As DNA, the CDR3 is TGTGCCAGCAGTTCCAGAGGCTACACCTTC. This translates into CASSSRGYTF. V usage is TRBV28 and J usage is TRBJ1-2, with D unclear. There are 10 residues in the CDR3. Germline V gene sequence: CDR1 MDHEN, CDR2 SYDVKM. Deletions cut 4 bases from V and 8 bases from J, with 5 bases between.

The V gene is TRBV4-2, the J gene TRBJ2-5; 11 positions match TRBD2. Per germline, CDR1 LGHNA and CDR2 YNFKEQ. The trim removed 1 base at V and 1 base at J, leaving 2 bases unmatched. This CDR3 contains 16 residues. CDR3 region: CASSQGLAGSQETQYF. CDR3 nucleotide sequence: TGTGCCAGCAGCCAAGGACTAGCGGGGAGCCAAGAGACCCAGTACTTC.

This sequence joins TRBV30 and TRBJ1-5; D possibly corresponds to TRBD1 (5 bases). Trimming shortened V by 0 bases and J by 5 bases, and 8 bases separated the two germline ends. Per the germline V gene, CDR1 is GTSNPN and CDR2 is SVGIG (reference sequence). This CDR3 spans 13 amino acids. This chain's CDR3 is CAWSVPGYQPQHF. CDR3 DNA: TGTGCCTGGAGTGTACCAGGGTATCAGCCCCAGCATTTT.

The chain carries TRBV18 and TRBJ1-5; 10 bases line up with TRBD1. Germline trimming cut 4 bases from V and 6 bases from J; bases unmatched to any gene: 6. Germline CDR1 is KGHSH and CDR2 is LQKENI. There are 15 residues in the CDR3. CDR3 sequence (DNA): TGTGCCAGCTCACTAGGGACAGGGGTGGTTCAGCCCCAGCATTTT. It translates to CASSLGTGVVQPQHF.

The chain joins TRBV28 to TRBJ2-7; weak D call: TRBD1 (5 bases). This CDR3 has 14 residues. In germline, CDR1 is MDHEN, CDR2 SYDVKM. The V and J ends lost 6 bases and 0 bases respectively, with 12 bases between them. The DNA of the CDR3 is TGTGCCAGCAGCCGCTCGACAGTCTCCTACGAGCAGTACGTC. Protein product: CASSRSTVSYEQYV.

The CDR3 protein is CASSSTTYGYTF. CDR3 DNA sequence: TGCGCCAGCAGCTCCACAACCTATGGCTACACCTTC. V gene TRBV5-1 combines with J gene TRBJ1-2; D remains ambiguous. Looked up from germline, CDR1 is SGHRS and CDR2 is YFSETQ. The CDR3 runs to 12 residues. V was trimmed by 3 bases and J by 4 bases, leaving 7 bases between them.

The CDR3 region has the DNA TGTGCCAGCAGCCCCGGGGTAGGCGGAAACACCATATATTTT. Its protein is CASSPGVGGNTIYF. This chain links TRBV11-2 with TRBJ1-3; D not certain. The germline V and J ends were trimmed by 5 bases and 4 bases, with 12 bases remaining between them. The CDR3 runs 14 residues. CDR1 is SGHAT, CDR2 FQNNGV, per germline.

The V call is TRBV4-1, the J call TRBJ2-1, with D perhaps TRBD1 (5 bases). The CDR3 is 15 residues long. V was pared by 0 bases and J by 6 bases, with 12 bases between. Germline-derived CDR1 and CDR2 are MGHRA and YSYEKL. The CDR3 sequence: CASSQEQVTRNEQFF. The CDR3 coding sequence is TGCGCCAGCAGCCAAGAACAGGTTACTCGCAATGAGCAGTTCTTC.

The chain couples TRBV2 to TRBJ1-2; 10 nucleotides line up with TRBD1. Germline V gene lookup returns CDR1 SNHLY and CDR2 FYNNEI. V lost 0 bases and J lost 8; bases outside the gene matches: 6. This CDR3 is 15 amino acids long. The CDR3 nucleotides are TGTGCCAGCAGTGAAGCGCCCGGGACAGGGGACGGCTACACCTTC. As protein: CASSEAPGTGDGYTF. Based on the CDR3 plus reference TRBV2 and TRBJ1-2, the full variable domain is EPEVTQTPSHQVTQMGQEVILRCVPISNHLYFYWYRQILGQKVEFLVSFYNNEISEKSEIFDDQFSVERPDGSNFTLKIRSTKLEDSAMYFCASSEAPGTGDGYTFGSGTRLTVV.

The genes are TRBV3-1 (or the pseudogene TRBV3-2) and TRBJ1-6; 7 nucleotides line up with TRBD1. J was trimmed by 9 bases and V by 1 base; bases with no gene match: 6. Germline loops: CDR1 LGHDT, CDR2 YNNKEL (reference sequence). The length of the CDR3 is 15 residues. The CDR3 sequence is CASSQGGTAGSPLHF. The CDR3, as DNA: TGTGCCAGCAGCCAAGGTGGGACAGCCGGTTCACCCCTCCACTTT.

This chain connects TRBV6-1 to TRBJ1-1; TRBD1 matches at 11 bases. CDR3 length: 16 amino acids. CDR1 is MNHNS and CDR2 is SASEGT in the germline V gene. The V and J ends lost 2 bases and 4 bases, in that order; junction bases with no gene match: 6. This CDR3 is CASSELGDRGGTEAFF. The CDR3 DNA is TGTGCCAGCAGTGAACTGGGGGACAGGGGGGGCACTGAAGCTTTCTTT.

V and J are TRBV30 and TRBJ1-5; D is uncertain. The germline V gene has CDR1 GTSNPN and CDR2 SVGIG (reference sequence). The CDR3 consists of 14 residues. Trimming removed 1 base from V and 7 bases from J, with 14 bases in between. The CDR3 is CAWSEKGVKQPQHF. The CDR3 bases are TGTGCCTGGAGTGAGAAGGGAGTCAAGCAGCCCCAGCATTTT.

As concerns this clone: The same CDR3 also results from other DNA sequences found in this sample. The chain has TRBV2 and TRBJ1-5; TRBD1 might be the D (6 bases). The germline V gene has CDR1 SNHLY and CDR2 FYNNEI. Trimming removed 2 bases at V and 1 base at J, with 6 bases between. This CDR3 comprises 14 residues. The CDR3 here is CASSEQGSNQPQHF. In DNA, the CDR3 is TGTGCCAGCAGTGAACAGGGGAGCAATCAGCCCCAGCATTTT.

This chain uses TRBV15 with TRBJ1-3; perhaps TRBD1 as D (5 bases). Trimming left V 0 bases short and J 4 bases short, with 13 bases between. CDR1 is LNHNV, CDR2 YYDKDF, per germline (reference sequence). This CDR3 is 16 amino acids long. The CDR3 sequence is CATSRDPQGLGNTIYF. In DNA form, the CDR3 reads TGTGCCACCAGCAGAGATCCCCAGGGCCTCGGAAACACCATATATTTT. The full variable domain, with the rest looked up from reference TRBV15 and TRBJ1-3, is DAMVIQNPRYQVTQFGKPVTLSCSQTLNHNVMYWYQQKSSQAPKLLFHYYDKDFNNEADTPDNFQSRRPNTSFCFLDIRSPGLGDTAMYLCATSRDPQGLGNTIYFGEGSWLTVV.

This chain links TRBV28 with TRBJ2-1, with 7 bases fitting TRBD1. With 6 bases clipped from V and 7 bases from J, the junction kept 3 bases outside the gene matches. CDR3 length: 12 amino acids. Per germline, CDR1 MDHEN and CDR2 SYDVKM. The CDR3 loop reads CASRYRGNEQFF. CDR3 in DNA: TGTGCCAGCAGATACAGGGGTAATGAGCAGTTCTTC.

The rearrangement uses TRBV5-1 and TRBJ2-2; the D gene is possibly TRBD1 (5 bases). Germline V CDR1 and CDR2: SGHRS, YFSETQ. CDR3 length equals 17 residues. Trimming pared 4 bases from V and 1 base from J, leaving 17 bases between. The CDR3 spells CASSPQGWGGNTGELFF. The CDR3 DNA reads as TGCGCCAGCAGCCCTCAGGGTTGGGGCGGGAACACCGGGGAGCTGTTTTTT.

This clone was recorded only once. V is TRBV5-6 and J is TRBJ1-2; D may be TRBD1 (5 bases). V was pared by 3 bases and J by 4 bases, with 25 bases between. Germline values: CDR1 SGHDT, CDR2 YYEEEE. The CDR3 runs to 18 residues. For the CDR3, the DNA is TGTGCCAGCAGCTCATCGATGTTTGACAGATCCTTTCGCTATGGCTACACCTTC. Its translation: CASSSSMFDRSFRYGYTF.

This clone was recorded once. This chain uses TRBV21-1 with TRBJ2-7; the D call of TRBD1 is as the table states it, not checked on the DNA. TRBV21-1 is noted as a pseudogene. The CDR3 loop spans 17 amino acids. DNA for the CDR3: TGTGCCAGCAGCAAAGGGGGCCCGGGACAGAGCTCCTACGAGCAGTACGTC. Translation: CASSKGGPGQSSYEQYV.

The gene calls are TRBV15 and TRBJ2-4, with D possibly TRBD2 on 5 matching bases. This CDR3 spans 19 amino acids. Trimming pared 2 bases from V and 0 bases from J, leaving 20 bases between. Germline CDR1 is LNHNV and CDR2 is YYDKDF (reference sequence). Written as DNA, the CDR3 is TGTGCCACCAGCAGAAATCTCGGGCGGGCCCAACTAGCCAAAAACATTCAGTACTTC. Translated, it gives CATSRNLGRAQLAKNIQYF.

The J gene is TRBJ1-1, the V gene TRBV23-1; unclear D gene. TRBV23-1 is an ORF for which the function is uncertain. This CDR3 spans 12 amino acids. Trimming pared 6 bases from V and 0 bases from J, leaving 5 bases between. CDR3 sequence reads: CASRAVNTEAFF. CDR3 coding DNA: TGCGCCAGCAGGGCGGTGAACACTGAAGCTTTCTTT.

This clone has a handful of counts. The chain couples TRBV5-1 to TRBJ1-5; weak D call: TRBD1 (6 bases). The germline V gene has CDR1 SGHRS and CDR2 YFSETQ. This CDR3 comprises 16 residues. Trimming cost V 4 bases and J 0 bases, with 14 bases left between them. The DNA of the CDR3 is TGCGCCAGCAGCCCCCGGACAGAATATAGCAATCAGCCCCAGCATTTT. Its protein product is CASSPRTEYSNQPQHF.

This chain links TRBV24-1 with TRBJ2-7; a possible D gene is TRBD2 (5 bases). V was clipped by 2 bases and J by 0 bases, with 10 bases between them. This CDR3 has 15 amino acids. Looked up from germline, CDR1 is KGHDR and CDR2 is SFDVKD. The CDR3 DNA reads TGTGCCACCAGTGATTCGAGGGCCAGCTCCTACGAGCAGTACTTC. Residues: CATSDSRASSYEQYF.

This chain uses TRBV30 with TRBJ2-2; a weak D match, TRBD1 (6 bases). Looked up from germline, CDR1 is GTSNPN and CDR2 is SVGIG (reference sequence). Trimming took 2 bases from V and 1 from J, leaving 11 bases between them. The CDR3 contains 15 residues. In DNA form, the CDR3 reads TGTGCCTGGAGTACTGGGGGCGGGAACACCGGGGAGCTGTTTTTT. Protein: CAWSTGGGNTGELFF.

The chain combines TRBV4-1 with TRBJ1-4; perhaps TRBD1 as D (5 bases). Trimming cost V 1 base and J 8 bases, with 17 bases left between them. The CDR3 runs 16 residues. Germline CDR1 reads MGHRA; CDR2 reads YSYEKL. The DNA for the CDR3 is TGCGCCAGCAGCCAAGCATACGTAGGGGTGGACGAAAAACTGTTTTTT. Its translation is CASSQAYVGVDEKLFF.

In this sample, this clone turned up once. V is TRBV6-5 and J is TRBJ1-2; 10 nucleotides line up with TRBD1. The CDR3 runs 15 residues. J lost 7 bases, V lost 5 bases, and 10 bases had no gene match. Germline V gene data show CDR1 as MNHEY and CDR2 as SVGAGI. The CDR3, as DNA: TGTGCCAGCAGTCTAGAGGGGGACAGGGGCTCTGGCTACACCTTC. This encodes CASSLEGDRGSGYTF.

In the case of this clone: The same CDR3 is also encoded by other DNA sequences in this sample. This rearrangement joins TRBV28 to TRBJ1-1, with 7 positions matching TRBD1. After removal of 0 bases from V and 1 base from J, the junction contained 8 bases not matched to a gene. The CDR3 is 17 amino acids. Germline V gene data show CDR1 as MDHEN and CDR2 as SYDVKM. The CDR3 sequence is CASSLWSKGARNTEAFF. CDR3 DNA sequence: TGTGCCAGCAGTTTATGGTCGAAGGGGGCAAGGAACACTGAAGCTTTCTTT.